The 8 T cell receptor beta chains below were found in one sample sequenced in a study of blood T cell repertoires in COVID-19 (TCRdb year 2020). To prepare the library, the immunoSEQ multiplex PCR assay was applied. Held by TCRdb, this immuneACCESS table contains in-frame sequences only and omits some clones. Under half of the omission traces to an unresolved V gene where checked; the cause of the rest is unknown. Within this sample are 150,000 to 200,000 clones, with 78% of them counted one time only. The ten largest clones capture about 2.8% of the sample. Source material: peripheral blood. These receptors were taken from a woman aged 80 or over with active or convalescent COVID-19.

The chain employs TRBV21-1 and TRBJ2-1; the D segment call TRBD2 is taken from the table without a DNA check. TRBV21-1 constitutes a pseudogene. The CDR3 length is 18 residues. The CDR3 reads CASSKGPAGSPLLNEQFF. CDR3 nucleotide sequence: TGTGCCAGCAGCAAAGGGCCGGCGGGCTCCCCACTCCTCAATGAGCAGTTCTTC.

The chain recombines TRBV5-4 with TRBJ2-5; 8 bases are shared with TRBD1. V lost 6 bases, J lost 5 bases, and 9 bases stayed unmatched. CDR3 length: 14 residues. The germline CDR1 and CDR2 sequences are SGHNT and YYREEE (reference sequence). The CDR3 loop is CASTTTGVEETQYF. The CDR3 nucleotides are TGTGCCAGCACCACGACAGGGGTAGAGGAGACCCAGTACTTC.

CDR3 nucleotides: TGTGCCAGCAGCCAAGCGACGGACTGGAAACAAGAGACCCAGTACTTC. It is translated as CASSQATDWKQETQYF. The J gene is TRBJ2-5, the V gene TRBV3-1 (or the pseudogene TRBV3-2), with D perhaps TRBD2 (5 bases). Germline V CDR1 and CDR2: LGHDT, YNNKEL (reference sequence). With 1 base removed from V and 2 bases from J, the gap between germline ends came to 14 bases. The length of the CDR3 is 16 residues.

The genes are TRBV9 and TRBJ2-3, with D possibly matching TRBD2 (5 bases). CDR3 size: 13 residues. Per germline, CDR1 SGDLS and CDR2 YYNGEE. Trimming pared 7 bases from V and 2 bases from J, leaving 11 bases between. CDR3 DNA sequence: TGTGCCAGCGGGCTAGCAGACACAGATACGCAGTATTTT. Translated, it gives CASGLADTDTQYF.

This chain joins TRBV2 and TRBJ2-5; a weak D match, TRBD1 (5 bases). The CDR3 contains 12 residues. Trimming removed 4 bases at V and 5 bases at J, with 8 bases between. Looked up from germline, CDR1 is SNHLY and CDR2 is FYNNEI. DNA for the CDR3: TGTGCCAGCAGTGTTTCAGGGGAGACCCAGTACTTC. Translating it yields CASSVSGETQYF.

This rearrangement joins TRBV24-1 to TRBJ2-2; D might be TRBD2 (5 bases). CDR1 and CDR2 (germline): KGHDR, SFDVKD. V dropped 9 bases and J dropped 1 base, with 14 bases sitting between them. CDR3 length: 15 residues. For the CDR3, the DNA is TGTGCCACCGGACCGCGGGCCAGGAACACCGGGGAGCTGTTTTTT. Protein product: CATGPRARNTGELFF.

In regard to this clone: This CDR3 is also generated by other DNA sequences in the sample. The chain recombines TRBV5-1 with TRBJ2-1, with 9 bases lining up with TRBD1. V shed 0 bases, J shed 2 bases, and the junction held 0 bases outside the gene matches. In germline, CDR1 is SGHRS, CDR2 YFSETQ. The CDR3 runs to 15 residues. CDR3 sequence (DNA): TGCGCCAGCAGCTTGGGACAGGGGGCCTACAATGAGCAGTTCTTC. Translation gives CASSLGQGAYNEQFF.

This chain uses TRBV19 with TRBJ1-4; 8 bases line up with TRBD1. The germline V gene has CDR1 LNHDA and CDR2 SQIVND (reference sequence). The CDR3 has 14 residues. V gave up 3 bases and J gave up 8 bases; unmatched junction bases: 5. CDR3 protein: CASSIWQGAEKLFF. The CDR3 DNA follows: TGTGCCAGTAGTATTTGGCAGGGGGCGGAAAAACTGTTTTTT.